Each of the 29 T cell receptor beta chains below was sequenced from the same sample in a study of blood T cell repertoires in COVID-19. Profiling relied on immunoSEQ multiplex PCR, and the TCRdb table lists in-frame clones only, not all of them. The table lists approximately 160,000 clones, roughly 85% of them singletons. The sequenced material came from PBMCs or T cells enriched from blood (not recorded which). These receptor sequences come from a woman in her forties or fifties who had recovered from COVID-19.

The V call is TRBV28, the J call TRBJ1-5; 8 bases match TRBD1. The length of the CDR3 is 16 residues. Germline lookup yields CDR1 MDHEN and CDR2 SYDVKM. Trimming removed 8 bases from V and 0 bases from J; junction bases left unmatched: 9. This chain's CDR3 is CASGKQGDHSNQPQHF. The DNA of the CDR3 is TGTGCCAGCGGAAAACAGGGGGACCATAGCAATCAGCCCCAGCATTTT.

Only a few counts were recorded for this clone. V gene TRBV4-1 combines with J gene TRBJ2-3, with 8 bases that match TRBD1. V shed 4 bases and J 6 bases; nucleotides not matched to a gene: 6. Looked up from germline, CDR1 is MGHRA and CDR2 is YSYEKL. This CDR3 region has 14 residues. The CDR3 loop reads CASSPNRQGDTQYF. Written as DNA, the CDR3 is TGCGCCAGCAGCCCGAATCGACAGGGGGATACGCAGTATTTT.

Concerning this clone itself: Other DNA sequences within the sample encode an identical CDR3. V and J are TRBV30 and TRBJ2-2; a possible D gene is TRBD2 (6 bases). Per the germline V gene, CDR1 is GTSNPN and CDR2 is SVGIG (reference sequence). The V end lost 5 bases, the J end lost 5 bases, and 12 bases lay between the germline ends. This CDR3 contains 13 residues. In DNA, the CDR3 is TGTGCCTGGTCGCCAGGGAGGACCGGGGAGCTGTTTTTT. Amino acid sequence: CAWSPGRTGELFF.

This chain joins TRBV7-9 and TRBJ1-1; TRBD1 is a possible D gene (6 bases). Germline CDR1 reads SEHNR; CDR2 reads FQNEAQ (reference sequence). V lost 5 bases and J 4 bases, leaving 23 bases between the germline ends. The CDR3 totals 17 residues. CDR3 DNA sequence: TGTGCCAGCAGCCCGACTGGGAAACGGGGGGCGGTCACTGAAGCTTTCTTT. Translating gives CASSPTGKRGAVTEAFF.

The chain carries TRBV3-1 (or the pseudogene TRBV3-2) and TRBJ2-1; 10 nucleotides match TRBD1. Per germline, CDR1 LGHDT and CDR2 YNNKEL (reference sequence). V shed 0 bases and J 8 bases; nucleotides not matched to a gene: 7. The CDR3 runs to 16 residues. CDR3 region: CASSQEADRGEDEQFF. DNA for the CDR3: TGTGCCAGCAGCCAAGAGGCGGACAGGGGGGAGGATGAGCAGTTCTTC.

The table lists this clone with a few counts. This chain uses TRBV18 with TRBJ1-3, with D possibly matching TRBD1 (5 bases). This CDR3 spans 15 amino acids. With 3 bases removed from V and 5 bases from J, the gap between germline ends came to 14 bases. CDR1 is KGHSH, CDR2 LQKENI, per germline. CDR3 amino acids: CASSPADSSRNTIYF. The CDR3 DNA follows: TGTGCCAGCTCACCGGCCGACAGCTCGAGAAACACCATATATTTT. Combining the CDR3 with reference TRBV18 and TRBJ1-3 gives the whole variable domain NAGVMQNPRHLVRRRGQEARLRCSPMKGHSHVYWYRQLPEEGLKFMVYLQKENIIDESGMPKERFSAEFPKEGPSILRIQQVVRGDSAAYFCASSPADSSRNTIYFGEGSWLTVV.

The table lists this clone with a few counts. The rearrangement uses TRBV19 and TRBJ1-5, with 7 nucleotides matching TRBD1. The V and J ends lost 7 bases and 0 bases, in that order; junction bases with no gene match: 21. CDR1 LNHDA and CDR2 SQIVND come from the germline V gene (reference sequence). The CDR3 runs 20 residues. CDR3 in DNA: TGTGCCAGTACCGCGGACGTGCGACAGGGAGACTGGCTTAGCAATCAGCCCCAGCATTTT. Protein product: CASTADVRQGDWLSNQPQHF.

The chain couples TRBV6-1 to TRBJ2-6; 10 nucleotides match TRBD2. Germline V gives CDR1 MNHNS, CDR2 SASEGT. V shed 3 bases, J shed 4 bases, and the junction held 9 bases outside the gene matches. CDR3 length equals 18 residues. CDR3 loop: CASSDPAGGAVGANVLTF. For the CDR3, the DNA is TGTGCCAGCAGTGACCCAGCGGGAGGGGCGGTCGGGGCCAACGTCCTGACTTTC.

The chain employs TRBV6-2 or TRBV6-3 and TRBJ2-1; weak D call: TRBD1 (5 bases). CDR1 MNHEY and CDR2 SVGEGT come from the germline V gene. CDR3 length: 13 residues. Trimming pared 2 bases from V and 13 bases from J, leaving 15 bases between. In DNA form, the CDR3 reads TGTGCCAGCAGTTACCTGGGGTCGTGGGGCCAGTTCTTC. Protein sequence: CASSYLGSWGQFF.

The chain has TRBV11-3 and TRBJ2-1; 10 positions agree with TRBD2. CDR3 length: 16 residues. Germline V lookup: CDR1 SGHNT, CDR2 YENEEA. V lost 8 bases, J lost 0 bases, and 7 bases stayed unmatched. CDR3 nucleotides: TGTGCCAGCGGGGGCACTAGCGGGAACTCCTACAATGAGCAGTTCTTC. Translating gives CASGGTSGNSYNEQFF.

This sequence joins TRBV5-1 and TRBJ2-4; 10 bases line up with TRBD1. V shed 3 bases, J shed 9 bases, and the junction held 6 bases outside the gene matches. The CDR3 length is 14 residues. Germline assignment: CDR1 SGHRS and CDR2 YFSETQ. CDR3 loop: CASSYWDRGSIQYF. CDR3 bases: TGCGCCAGCAGCTATTGGGACAGGGGATCCATTCAGTACTTC.

Comment on this clone: An end of the junction does not agree with germline; a read error may underlie this. The V and J genes are TRBV5-4 and TRBJ2-3; D is perhaps TRBD2 (7 bases). Germline CDR1 SGHNT, CDR2 YYREEE (reference sequence). This CDR3 contains 15 residues. The CDR3 DNA reads as TGTGCCAGCTGCTTGGGCGGGGGCGGGGCAGATACGCAGTATTTT. This translates into CASCLGGGGADTQYF.

The V and J genes are TRBV3-1 (or the pseudogene TRBV3-2) and TRBJ2-3; D possibly corresponds to TRBD2 (5 bases). Per the germline V gene, CDR1 is LGHDT and CDR2 is YNNKEL (reference sequence). Trimming removed 0 bases from V and 10 bases from J, with 11 bases in between. CDR3 length equals 13 residues. In DNA form, the CDR3 reads TGTGCCAGCAGCCAAGATTCGAGGGTTCCGCAGTATTTT. It yields the protein CASSQDSRVPQYF.

The CDR3 protein is CATSVRGWTDTQYF. The CDR3 region has the DNA TGTGCCACCAGTGTCAGGGGGTGGACAGATACGCAGTATTTT. V and J are TRBV24-1 and TRBJ2-3; TRBD1 agrees at 7 bases. Germline V gene data show CDR1 as KGHDR and CDR2 as SFDVKD. J gave up 3 bases and V 5 bases, and 4 bases lay outside the gene matches. The CDR3 extends over 14 amino acids.

The chain combines TRBV6-5 with TRBJ2-7, with D perhaps TRBD1 (6 bases). Between the trimmed V and J ends, which lost 8 bases and 4 bases, there was a span of 15 bases. The CDR3 loop spans 13 amino acids. Germline values: CDR1 MNHEY, CDR2 SVGAGI. CDR3 coding DNA: TGTGCCAGCGCTCTGGGGGCAGGGTACGAGCAGTACGTC. It specifies CASALGAGYEQYV.

The chain joins TRBV5-8 to TRBJ1-1; 7 nucleotides align to TRBD1. The CDR3 extends over 13 amino acids. The germline V gene has CDR1 SGHTS and CDR2 YDEGEE. After removal of 6 bases from V and 11 bases from J, the junction contained 13 bases not matched to a gene. Written as DNA, the CDR3 is TGTGCCAGCAAGGGACAGACTACAATTCGCGCTTTCTTT. This gives the protein CASKGQTTIRAFF.

The V call is TRBV30, the J call TRBJ2-5; D gene ambiguous. This CDR3 contains 11 residues. The germline V gene encodes CDR1 GTSNPN and CDR2 SVGIG (reference sequence). V gave up 1 base and J gave up 5 bases, with 5 bases separating them. The CDR3 DNA is TGTGCCTGGAGTGATCCGGAGACCCAGTACTTC. This gives the protein CAWSDPETQYF.

For the CDR3, the DNA is TGCGCCAGCAGCTCTGGACTAGCCTACAATGAGCAGTTCTTC. Amino acids: CASSSGLAYNEQFF. V gene TRBV5-1 combines with J gene TRBJ2-1, with 7 bases matching TRBD2. Germline CDR1 and CDR2: SGHRS and YFSETQ. The V gene end was trimmed by 3 bases and the J gene end by 2 bases; junction bases not matched to a gene: 2. The length of the CDR3 is 14 residues.

This chain uses TRBV10-3 with TRBJ2-5; TRBD1 aligns across 9 bases. The V gene's germline CDR1 is ENHRY and CDR2 SYGVKD. The CDR3 length is 14 residues. With 0 bases clipped from V and 5 bases from J, the junction kept 1 base outside the gene matches. The CDR3 reads CAISESGTGETQYF. CDR3 coding DNA: TGTGCCATCAGTGAGTCGGGGACAGGGGAGACCCAGTACTTC.

The sample holds one count of this clone. The gene calls are TRBV9 and TRBJ2-2; D not resolved. The CDR3 has 15 amino acids. Deletions cut 3 bases from V and 0 bases from J, with 9 bases between. Germline V gene sequence: CDR1 SGDLS, CDR2 YYNGEE. CDR3 sequence: CASSASVSNTGELFF. The CDR3 bases are TGTGCCAGCAGCGCCTCTGTTTCGAACACCGGGGAGCTGTTTTTT.

The gene calls are TRBV7-2 and TRBJ1-2; 8 bases fit TRBD1. CDR3 length: 15 amino acids. With V trimmed by 3 bases and J by 7 bases, 10 bases remained unmatched. Germline CDR1 reads SGHTA; CDR2 reads FQGNSA. The CDR3 DNA sequence: TGTGCCAGCAGCTTCAGGGGGCTTCCCGGAGGTGGCTACACCTTC. Amino acid sequence: CASSFRGLPGGGYTF.

CDR3: CASSIQGGSTDTQYF. CDR3 bases: TGTGCCAGCAGTATACAGGGGGGTAGCACAGATACGCAGTATTTT. This chain joins TRBV2 and TRBJ2-3; the match to TRBD1 covers 8 bases. The V segment lost 5 bases and the J segment 0 bases; nucleotides outside the gene matches: 4. CDR3 length: 15 residues. Germline V lookup: CDR1 SNHLY, CDR2 FYNNEI.

CDR3 nucleotide sequence: TGTGCCAGCCGATATCCAGGAGGCGGCACTGAAGCTTTCTTT. It translates to CASRYPGGGTEAFF. This chain links TRBV18 with TRBJ1-1; D unresolved. Trimming stripped 8 bases from V and 4 bases from J, with 17 bases between. Per germline, CDR1 KGHSH and CDR2 LQKENI. CDR3 length: 14 residues.

The genes are TRBV10-1 and TRBJ1-3; D call uncertain. Trimming cost V 10 bases and J 4 bases, with 17 bases left between them. Germline assignment: CDR1 WNHNN and CDR2 SYGVQD (reference sequence). The CDR3 covers 14 residues. CDR3 DNA sequence: TGCGCCAACCCCCTGTGCAGGAGGGGAAACACCATATATTTT. Its protein product is CANPLCRRGNTIYF.

The chain carries TRBV13 and TRBJ1-3; D possibly corresponds to TRBD1 (5 bases). The CDR3 loop spans 14 amino acids. In germline, CDR1 is PRHDT, CDR2 FYEKMQ (reference sequence). V was pared by 4 bases and J by 2 bases, with 9 bases between. The CDR3 loop is CASSSTETGNTIYF. The CDR3 DNA reads TGTGCCAGCAGCTCGACAGAGACTGGAAACACCATATATTTT. The entire variable domain, with the rest obtained from reference TRBV13 and TRBJ1-3, is as follows: AAGVIQSPRHLIKEKRETATLKCYPIPRHDTVYWYQQGPGQDPQFLISFYEKMQSDKGSIPDRFSAQQFSDYHSELNMSSLELGDSALYFCASSSTETGNTIYFGEGSWLTVV.

A single count supports this clone. For the CDR3, the DNA is TGTGCCAGCAGCTTGGCCGGTGGGCTTCGCCCCCTAGCCAAAAACATTCAGTACTTC. Amino acids: CASSLAGGLRPLAKNIQYF. This chain links TRBV5-4 with TRBJ2-4; no reliable D call. Germline V gene data show CDR1 as SGHNT and CDR2 as YYREEE (reference sequence). V was clipped by 0 bases and J by 0 bases, with 19 bases between them. This CDR3 region has 19 residues.

V is TRBV7-2 and J is TRBJ1-2, with D unclear. The CDR3 extends over 16 amino acids. Trimming shortened V by 4 bases and J by 9 bases, and 24 bases separated the two germline ends. CDR1 and CDR2 from the germline V gene are SGHTA and FQGNSA. CDR3: CASSSQTGSLVISYTF. CDR3 coding DNA: TGTGCCAGCAGCTCCCAGACGGGATCCCTCGTTATTAGCTACACCTTC. The whole variable domain, remainder taken from reference TRBV7-2 and TRBJ1-2, is GAGVSQSPSNKVTEKGKDVELRCDPISGHTALYWYRQSLGQGLEFLIYFQGNSAPDKSGLPSDRFSAERTGGSVSTLTIQRTQQEDSAVYLCASSSQTGSLVISYTFGSGTRLTVV.

The rearrangement uses TRBV6-5 and TRBJ1-1, with 9 bases that match TRBD1. Germline V gene lookup returns CDR1 MNHEY and CDR2 SVGAGI. V dropped 6 bases and J dropped 5; count of bases not matched to a gene: 10. The CDR3 has 15 residues. The CDR3 reads CASRPGGTGRTEAFF. The CDR3 nucleotides read TGTGCCAGCAGACCAGGAGGGACAGGGCGGACTGAAGCTTTCTTT.

This sequence joins TRBV3-1 (or the pseudogene TRBV3-2) and TRBJ1-2; D ambiguous. This CDR3 has 14 residues. CDR1 and CDR2 from the germline V gene are LGHDT and YNNKEL (reference sequence). V gave up 1 base and J gave up 3 bases, with 9 bases separating them. The CDR3 coding sequence is TGTGCCAGCAGCCAAGGGGAGGGCTACTATGGCTACACCTTC. Translated: CASSQGEGYYGYTF.